This T cell receptor (beta chain) was sequenced in a study of cytomegalovirus exposure and HLA in healthy donors. Study-level results: There were some public TCRs occurring in many donors, but most TCR sequences were rare. Later analysis identified a missense DCLRE1C variant that was linked to TCR beta V- and J-gene trimming.

60 Vbeta and 13 Jbeta primers were used in PCR. Clones were sequenced by immunoSEQ multiplex PCR, and TCRdb holds only the in-frame ones, with some missing. The data show tens of thousands of clones, roughly 60% seen once. V lost 7 bases to trimming and J lost 9 bases; unmatched junction nucleotides: 7. The CDR3 has 11 amino acids. In germline, CDR1 is SGDLS, CDR2 YYNGEE. Turning to this clone: Its antigen remains unknown.

V is TRBV9 and J is TRBJ2-7; 7 bases align to TRBD1. Sample: PBMCs. This clonotype was sampled from a man in his sixties in good health and CMV-seropositive. CDR3 DNA sequence: TGTGCCAGCGTAGGGGGCTCGGTGCAGTACTTC. Translating gives CASVGGSVQYF.